One and the same sample provided the 20 T cell receptor beta chains below, sequenced in a study of blood T cell repertoires in COVID-19. Only in-frame clones appear in the TCRdb table, and some are missing; sequencing was by immunoSEQ multiplex PCR. The sample shows a few hundred thousand clones, roughly nine tenths of them seen only once. Sequenced sample: peripheral blood. Every receptor here comes from a woman aged 55-69 years with COVID-19, enrolled during active disease.

The chain has TRBV29-1 and TRBJ1-1, with 9 positions matching TRBD1. The length of the CDR3 is 15 residues. Germline V gene lookup returns CDR1 SQVTM and CDR2 ANQGSEA. The ends lost 8 bases at V and 1 base at J; junction bases unmatched: 11. The CDR3 region has the DNA TGCAGCACTACAGGGGGCGCCGAACGGAACACTGAAGCTTTCTTT. As protein: CSTTGGAERNTEAFF.

The chain recombines TRBV2 with TRBJ2-7; D not resolved. Trimming removed 5 bases at V and 4 bases at J, with 12 bases between. Germline CDR1 is SNHLY and CDR2 is FYNNEI. The CDR3 loop spans 13 amino acids. This CDR3 is CASSPRPVYEQYF. CDR3 DNA sequence: TGTGCCAGCAGTCCCAGGCCCGTATACGAGCAGTACTTC.

This clone was detected only a few times. This chain connects TRBV5-1 to TRBJ1-2; D is unresolved. Germline V gene data show CDR1 as SGHRS and CDR2 as YFSETQ. The CDR3 covers 14 residues. V dropped 3 bases and J dropped 3 bases, with 12 bases sitting between them. This chain's CDR3 is CASSWRGEDYGYTF. The CDR3 nucleotides are TGCGCCAGCAGCTGGCGGGGAGAGGACTATGGCTACACCTTC.

This clone was detected only a few times. The chain recombines TRBV10-3 with TRBJ1-2; 11 bases match TRBD1. CDR3 length: 14 amino acids. Per germline, CDR1 ENHRY and CDR2 SYGVKD. Trimming took 2 bases from V and 13 from J; bases not matched to a gene: 9. CDR3 sequence: CAISERGQGAYGTF. Here the CDR3 DNA reads TGTGCCATCAGTGAGCGAGGACAGGGGGCTTATGGCACCTTC.

Of note for this clone: The same CDR3 also results from other DNA sequences found in this sample. The rearrangement uses TRBV5-1 and TRBJ1-2; TRBD1 agrees at 7 bases. Per the germline V gene, CDR1 is SGHRS and CDR2 is YFSETQ. Losses at the gene ends were 3 bases for V and 5 bases for J; bases not matched to a gene: 4. The CDR3 is 13 residues long. In DNA, the CDR3 is TGCGCCAGCAGCTCCGAGGGGGCTTATGGCTACACCTTC. This translates into CASSSEGAYGYTF.

This clone was recorded once. This sequence joins TRBV2 and TRBJ2-5; unclear D gene. This CDR3 is built from 15 residues. Germline V gene data show CDR1 as SNHLY and CDR2 as FYNNEI. V gave up 2 bases and J gave up 2 bases, with 12 bases separating them. The CDR3 nucleotides read TGTGCCAGCAGTGAAACCCCGACAAGACAAGAGACCCAGTACTTC. Encoded protein: CASSETPTRQETQYF. Looking up the rest from reference TRBV2 and TRBJ2-5 gives the full variable domain: EPEVTQTPSHQVTQMGQEVILRCVPISNHLYFYWYRQILGQKVEFLVSFYNNEISEKSEIFDDQFSVERPDGSNFTLKIRSTKLEDSAMYFCASSETPTRQETQYFGPGTRLLVL.

This clone showed up just a few times. The rearrangement uses TRBV3-1 (or the pseudogene TRBV3-2) and TRBJ1-3, with 9 bases identical to TRBD1. J was trimmed by 4 bases and V by 3 bases; bases with no gene match: 4. The CDR3 totals 15 residues. Germline V gene lookup returns CDR1 LGHDT and CDR2 YNNKEL (reference sequence). CDR3 bases: TGTGCCAGCAGCCAGGGGACAGGGAACGGAAACACCATATATTTT. As protein: CASSQGTGNGNTIYF.

Only one count was recorded for this clone. V usage is TRBV5-1 and J usage is TRBJ2-5, with TRBD2 as a possible D gene (7 bases). Germline assignment: CDR1 SGHRS and CDR2 YFSETQ. The CDR3 runs 15 residues. The V end lost 0 bases, the J end lost 4 bases, and 13 bases lay between the germline ends. The CDR3 is CASSLAPGEGETQYF. CDR3 in DNA: TGCGCCAGCAGCTTGGCGCCAGGGGAGGGAGAGACCCAGTACTTC.

The V call is TRBV7-2, the J call TRBJ1-2; no definite D call. V was pared by 7 bases and J by 7 bases, with 19 bases between. CDR1 and CDR2 (germline): SGHTA, FQGNSA. This CDR3 is 14 amino acids long. The DNA of the CDR3 is TGTGCCAGCACCCTGAAACGGGGAATCGGTGGCTACACCTTC. Amino acids: CASTLKRGIGGYTF.

In its sample, this clone was seen once. The rearrangement uses TRBV3-1 (or the pseudogene TRBV3-2) and TRBJ1-5; D unresolved. Per the germline V gene, CDR1 is LGHDT and CDR2 is YNNKEL (reference sequence). The CDR3 runs 15 residues. V was pared by 4 bases and J by 0 bases, with 10 bases between. The CDR3 protein is CASSRSLTSNQPQHF. CDR3 nucleotide sequence: TGTGCCAGCAGCCGAAGCCTTACTAGCAATCAGCCCCAGCATTTT.

The gene calls are TRBV19 and TRBJ2-1, with 7 bases fitting TRBD1. This CDR3 has 13 amino acids. V trimming: 4 bases; J trimming: 3 bases; junction bases outside the gene matches: 0. Germline CDR1 and CDR2: LNHDA and SQIVND (reference sequence). CDR3 nucleotide sequence: TGTGCCAGTAGTAGGGACAGCTACAATGAGCAGTTCTTC. Its protein product is CASSRDSYNEQFF.

This rearrangement joins TRBV9 to TRBJ1-6; no firm D call. The CDR3 sequence is 15 residues long. V lost 0 bases, J lost 4 bases, and 8 bases lay in between. Per germline, CDR1 SGDLS and CDR2 YYNGEE. CDR3 sequence reads: CASSVEYSYNSPLHF. Here the CDR3 DNA reads TGTGCCAGCAGCGTAGAGTACAGTTATAATTCACCCCTCCACTTT. Combining the CDR3 with reference TRBV9 and TRBJ1-6 gives the whole variable domain DSGVTQTPKHLITATGQRVTLRCSPRSGDLSVYWYQQSLDQGLQFLIQYYNGEERAKGNILERFSAQQFPDLHSELNLSSLELGDSALYFCASSVEYSYNSPLHFGNGTRLTVT.

The rearrangement links TRBV6-5 to TRBJ2-7; 9 nucleotides line up with TRBD1. Germline CDR1 is MNHEY and CDR2 is SVGAGI. With V trimmed by 5 bases and J by 2 bases, 4 bases remained unmatched. This CDR3 is 14 amino acids long. DNA for the CDR3: TGTGCCAGCAGTACGCGACAGGGGGCCTACGAGCAGTACTTC. It yields the protein CASSTRQGAYEQYF.

The CDR3 loop is CASSIPNPYSNQPQHF. CDR3 nucleotide sequence: TGTGCCAGTAGTATCCCCAACCCCTATAGCAATCAGCCCCAGCATTTT. This chain links TRBV19 with TRBJ1-5; the D is unclear. The CDR3 runs 16 residues. Per germline, CDR1 LNHDA and CDR2 SQIVND (reference sequence). V was shortened by 3 bases and J by 0 bases, with 12 bases between the two germline ends.

As to this clone: This specimen includes other DNA sequences encoding the same CDR3. The chain is built from TRBV4-1 and TRBJ2-5; no firm D call. The CDR3 totals 14 residues. Trimming took off 0 bases at V and 2 bases at J, with 7 bases between the two ends. Germline CDR1 and CDR2: MGHRA and YSYEKL. The CDR3 DNA reads TGCGCCAGCAGCCAAGATAGTTATCAAGAGACCCAGTACTTC. It codes for CASSQDSYQETQYF.

The chain joins TRBV11-3 to TRBJ1-3; unclear D gene. V was cut by 2 bases and J by 0 bases, with 5 bases left in between. The CDR3 has 14 residues. CDR1 and CDR2 from the germline V gene are SGHNT and YENEEA. CDR3 bases: TGTGCCAGCAGCTTAAGACTCTCTGGAAACACCATATATTTT. Its translation is CASSLRLSGNTIYF.

The gene calls are TRBV6-2 or TRBV6-3 and TRBJ2-7; D possibly corresponds to TRBD1 (6 bases). Germline V gives CDR1 MNHEY, CDR2 SVGEGT. Trimming took 0 bases from V and 3 from J, leaving 12 bases between them. The CDR3 loop spans 15 amino acids. CDR3 DNA sequence: TGTGCCAGCAGTTACTCTCGCAGGGGAGACTACGAGCAGTACTTC. It translates to CASSYSRRGDYEQYF.

The chain employs TRBV7-8 and TRBJ2-3; possible D gene TRBD2, 6 bases. V lost 4 bases, J lost 6 bases, and 14 bases lay in between. The germline CDR1 and CDR2 sequences are SGHVS and FQNEAQ. The CDR3 runs 14 residues. The CDR3 reads CASSSERLVDTQYF. The CDR3 nucleotides are TGTGCCAGCAGCTCCGAGAGACTAGTGGATACGCAGTATTTT. Looking up the rest from reference TRBV7-8 and TRBJ2-3 gives the full variable domain: GAGVSQSPRYKVAKRGQDVALRCDPISGHVSLFWYQQALGQGPEFLTYFQNEAQLDKSGLPSDRFFAERPEGSVSTLKIQRTQQEDSAVYLCASSSERLVDTQYFGPGTRLTVL.

This clone was detected a few times. V usage is TRBV27 and J usage is TRBJ1-2; maybe TRBD1 (5 bases). This CDR3 spans 14 amino acids. V lost 0 bases and J 4 bases, leaving 9 bases between the germline ends. Germline V lookup: CDR1 MNHEY, CDR2 SMNVEV (reference sequence). The CDR3 here is CASSLSQGIYGYTF. CDR3 coding DNA: TGTGCCAGCAGTTTATCCCAGGGTATCTATGGCTACACCTTC.

The rearrangement links TRBV5-1 to TRBJ1-1; TRBD1 matches 9 bases. Germline V gives CDR1 SGHRS, CDR2 YFSETQ. With V trimmed by 4 bases and J by 1 base, 2 bases remained unmatched. The CDR3 is 14 residues long. In nucleotides, the CDR3 is TGCGCCAGCAGCACGGGACAGGGGAACACTGAAGCTTTCTTT. It encodes CASSTGQGNTEAFF.